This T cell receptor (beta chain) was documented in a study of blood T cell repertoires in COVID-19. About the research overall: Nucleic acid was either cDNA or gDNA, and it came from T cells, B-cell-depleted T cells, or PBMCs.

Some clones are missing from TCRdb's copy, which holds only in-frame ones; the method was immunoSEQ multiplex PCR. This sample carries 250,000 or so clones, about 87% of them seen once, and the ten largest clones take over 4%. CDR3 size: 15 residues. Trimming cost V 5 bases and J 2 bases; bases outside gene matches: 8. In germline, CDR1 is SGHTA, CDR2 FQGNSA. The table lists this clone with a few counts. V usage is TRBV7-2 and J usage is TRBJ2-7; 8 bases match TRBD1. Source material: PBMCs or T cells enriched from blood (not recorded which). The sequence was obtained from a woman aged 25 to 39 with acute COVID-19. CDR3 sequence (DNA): TGTGCCAGCAGCGATGGACAGGGTACAACCTACGAGCAGTACTTC. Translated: CASSDGQGTTYEQYF. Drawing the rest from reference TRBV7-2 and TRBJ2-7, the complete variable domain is GAGVSQSPSNKVTEKGKDVELRCDPISGHTALYWYRQSLGQGLEFLIYFQGNSAPDKSGLPSDRFSAERTGGSVSTLTIQRTQQEDSAVYLCASSDGQGTTYEQYFGPGTRLTVT.